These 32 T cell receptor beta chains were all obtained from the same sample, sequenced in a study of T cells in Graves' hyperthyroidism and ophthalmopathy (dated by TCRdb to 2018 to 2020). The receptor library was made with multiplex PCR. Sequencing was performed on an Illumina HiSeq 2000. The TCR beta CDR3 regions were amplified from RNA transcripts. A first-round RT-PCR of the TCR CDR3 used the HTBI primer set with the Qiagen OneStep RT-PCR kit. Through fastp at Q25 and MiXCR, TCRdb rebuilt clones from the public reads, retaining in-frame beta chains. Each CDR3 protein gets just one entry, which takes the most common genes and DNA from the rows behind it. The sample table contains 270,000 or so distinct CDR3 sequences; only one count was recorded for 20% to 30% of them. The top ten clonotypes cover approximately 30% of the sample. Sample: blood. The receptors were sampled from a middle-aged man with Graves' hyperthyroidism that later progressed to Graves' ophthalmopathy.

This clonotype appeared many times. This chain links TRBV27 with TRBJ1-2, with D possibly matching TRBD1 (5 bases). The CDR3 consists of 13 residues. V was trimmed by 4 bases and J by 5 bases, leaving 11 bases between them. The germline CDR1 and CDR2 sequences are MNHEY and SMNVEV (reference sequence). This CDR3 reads CASSSRRTYGYTF. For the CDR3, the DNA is TGTGCCAGCAGTTCCCGGAGGACATATGGCTACACCTTC.

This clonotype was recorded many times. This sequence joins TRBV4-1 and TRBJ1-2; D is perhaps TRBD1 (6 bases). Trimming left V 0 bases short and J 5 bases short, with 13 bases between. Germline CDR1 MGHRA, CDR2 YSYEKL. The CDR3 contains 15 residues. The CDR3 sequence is CASSQEPMTGYGYTF. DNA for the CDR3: TGCGCCAGCAGCCAAGAGCCCATGACAGGATATGGCTACACCTTC.

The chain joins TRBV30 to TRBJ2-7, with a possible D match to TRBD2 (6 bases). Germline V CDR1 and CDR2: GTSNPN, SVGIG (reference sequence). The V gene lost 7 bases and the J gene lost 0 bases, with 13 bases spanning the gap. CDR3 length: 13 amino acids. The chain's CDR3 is CASHGRGSYEQYF. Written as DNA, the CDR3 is TGTGCCTCCCATGGGCGGGGCTCCTACGAGCAGTACTTC.

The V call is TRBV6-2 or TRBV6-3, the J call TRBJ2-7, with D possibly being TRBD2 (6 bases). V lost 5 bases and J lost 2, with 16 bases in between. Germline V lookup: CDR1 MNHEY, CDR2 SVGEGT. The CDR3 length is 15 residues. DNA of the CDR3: TGTGCCAGCAGTGGATCCGGGACTGGGACCTACGAGCAGTACTTC. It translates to CASSGSGTGTYEQYF.

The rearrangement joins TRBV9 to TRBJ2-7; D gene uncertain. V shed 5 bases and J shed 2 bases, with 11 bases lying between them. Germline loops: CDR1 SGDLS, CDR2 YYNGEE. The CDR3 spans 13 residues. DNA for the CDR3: TGTGCCAGCAGACGGGTCGGAGCCTACGAGCAGTACTTC. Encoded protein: CASRRVGAYEQYF.

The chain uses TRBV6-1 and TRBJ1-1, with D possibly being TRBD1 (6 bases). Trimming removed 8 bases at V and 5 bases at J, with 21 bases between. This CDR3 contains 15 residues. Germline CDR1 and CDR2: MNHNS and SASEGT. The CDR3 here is CASAILLGGGTEAFF. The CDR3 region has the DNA TGTGCCAGCGCTATCCTCTTAGGGGGAGGGACTGAAGCTTTCTTT.

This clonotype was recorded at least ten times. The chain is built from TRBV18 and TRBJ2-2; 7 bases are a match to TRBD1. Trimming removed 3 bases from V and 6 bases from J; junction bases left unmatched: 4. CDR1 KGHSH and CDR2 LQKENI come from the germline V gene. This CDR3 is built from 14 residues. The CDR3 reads CASSPATGSGELFF. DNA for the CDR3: TGTGCCAGCTCACCGGCGACAGGGTCCGGGGAGCTGTTTTTT.

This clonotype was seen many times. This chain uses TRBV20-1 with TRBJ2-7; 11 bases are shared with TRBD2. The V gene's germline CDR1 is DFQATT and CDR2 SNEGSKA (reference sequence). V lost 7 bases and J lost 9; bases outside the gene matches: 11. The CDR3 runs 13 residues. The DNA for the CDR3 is TGCAGTGTTCCGGGACTAGCGGATGGGGGGCAGTACTTC. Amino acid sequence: CSVPGLADGGQYF.

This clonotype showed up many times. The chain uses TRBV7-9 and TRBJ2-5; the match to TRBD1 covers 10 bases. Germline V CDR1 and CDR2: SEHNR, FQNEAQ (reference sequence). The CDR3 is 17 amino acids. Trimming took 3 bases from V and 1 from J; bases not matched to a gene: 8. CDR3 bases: TGTGCCAGCAGCTTTGACAGGGGGCGAGTGAGCCAAGAGACCCAGTACTTC. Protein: CASSFDRGRVSQETQYF. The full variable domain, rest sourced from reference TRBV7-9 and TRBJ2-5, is DTGVSQNPRHKITKRGQNVTFRCDPISEHNRLYWYRQTLGQGPEFLTYFQNEAQLEKSRLLSDRFSAERPKGSFSTLEIQRTEQGDSAMYLCASSFDRGRVSQETQYFGPGTRLLVL.

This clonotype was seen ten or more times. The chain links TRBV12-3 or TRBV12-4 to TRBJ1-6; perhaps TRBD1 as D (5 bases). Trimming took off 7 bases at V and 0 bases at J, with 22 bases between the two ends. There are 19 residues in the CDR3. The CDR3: CASNSRGPGQSSYNSPLHF. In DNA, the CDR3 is TGTGCCAGCAACTCAAGGGGTCCAGGGCAGAGCTCCTATAATTCACCCCTCCACTTT.

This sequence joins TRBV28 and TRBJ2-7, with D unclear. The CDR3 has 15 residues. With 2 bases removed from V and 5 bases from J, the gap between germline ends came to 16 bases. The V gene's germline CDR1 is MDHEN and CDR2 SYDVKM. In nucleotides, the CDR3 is TGTGCCAGCAGTTTAACCGCACAGATAGCCGACGAGCAGTACTTC. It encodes CASSLTAQIADEQYF.

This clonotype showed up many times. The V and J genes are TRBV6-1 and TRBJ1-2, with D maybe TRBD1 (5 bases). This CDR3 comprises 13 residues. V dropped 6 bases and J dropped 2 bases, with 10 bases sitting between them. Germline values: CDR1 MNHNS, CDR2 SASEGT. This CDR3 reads CASRIGGNYGYTF. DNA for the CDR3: TGTGCCAGCAGAATCGGGGGAAACTATGGCTACACCTTC.

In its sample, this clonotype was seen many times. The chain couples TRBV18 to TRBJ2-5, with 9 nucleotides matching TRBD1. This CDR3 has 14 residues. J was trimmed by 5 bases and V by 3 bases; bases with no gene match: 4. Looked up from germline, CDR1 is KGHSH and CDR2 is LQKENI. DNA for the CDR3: TGTGCCAGCTCACCCCCTGGACAGGGGGAGACCCAGTACTTC. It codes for CASSPPGQGETQYF.

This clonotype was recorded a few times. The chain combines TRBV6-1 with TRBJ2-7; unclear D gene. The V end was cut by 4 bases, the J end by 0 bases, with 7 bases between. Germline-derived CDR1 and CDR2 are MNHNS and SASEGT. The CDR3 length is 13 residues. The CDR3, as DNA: TGTGCCAGCAGTGGGTATAGCTCCTACGAGCAGTACTTC. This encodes CASSGYSSYEQYF.

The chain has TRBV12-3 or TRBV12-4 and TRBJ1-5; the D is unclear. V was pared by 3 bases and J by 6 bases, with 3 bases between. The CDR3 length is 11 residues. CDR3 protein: CASSLFQPQHF. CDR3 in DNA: TGTGCCAGCAGTTTGTTTCAGCCCCAGCATTTT.

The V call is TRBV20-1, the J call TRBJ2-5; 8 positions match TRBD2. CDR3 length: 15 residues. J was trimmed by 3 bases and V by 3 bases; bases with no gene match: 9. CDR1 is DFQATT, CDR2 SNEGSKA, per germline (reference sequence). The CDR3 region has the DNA TGCAGTGCTAGGCACGGCGGTAGCGGGAAAGAGACCCAGTACTTC. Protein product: CSARHGGSGKETQYF.

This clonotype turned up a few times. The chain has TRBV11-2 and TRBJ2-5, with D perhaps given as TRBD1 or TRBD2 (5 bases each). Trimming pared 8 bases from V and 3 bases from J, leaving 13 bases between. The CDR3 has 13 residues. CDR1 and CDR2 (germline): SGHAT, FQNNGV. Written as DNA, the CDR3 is TGTGCCAGCTCCCTTTGGGGGAAAGAGACCCAGTACTTC. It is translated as CASSLWGKETQYF.

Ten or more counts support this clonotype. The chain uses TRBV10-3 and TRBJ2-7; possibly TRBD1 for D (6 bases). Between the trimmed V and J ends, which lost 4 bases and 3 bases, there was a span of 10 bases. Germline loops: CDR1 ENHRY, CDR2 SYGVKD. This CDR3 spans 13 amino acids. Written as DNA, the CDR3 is TGTGCCATCAGTGGTGCAGGGGACTACGAGCAGTACTTC. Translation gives CAISGAGDYEQYF.

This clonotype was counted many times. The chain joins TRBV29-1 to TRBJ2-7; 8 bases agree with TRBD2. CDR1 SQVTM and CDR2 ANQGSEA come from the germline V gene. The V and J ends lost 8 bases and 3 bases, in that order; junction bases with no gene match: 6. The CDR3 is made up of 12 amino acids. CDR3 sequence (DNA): TGCAGCACCCGGGAGGGGGTCTACGAGCAGTACTTC. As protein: CSTREGVYEQYF.

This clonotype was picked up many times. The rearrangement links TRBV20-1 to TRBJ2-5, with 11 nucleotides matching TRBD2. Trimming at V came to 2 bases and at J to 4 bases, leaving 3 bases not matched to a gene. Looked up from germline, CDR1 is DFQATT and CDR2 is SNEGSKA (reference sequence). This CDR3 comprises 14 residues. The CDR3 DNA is TGCAGTGCTAGACTAGCGGGAGGCTCAGAGACCCAGTACTTC. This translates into CSARLAGGSETQYF.

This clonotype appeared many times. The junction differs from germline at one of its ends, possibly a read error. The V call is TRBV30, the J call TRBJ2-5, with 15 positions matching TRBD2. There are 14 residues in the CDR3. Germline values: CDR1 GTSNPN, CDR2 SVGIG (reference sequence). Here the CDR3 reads CAWGLAGGKETQHF. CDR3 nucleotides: TGTGCCTGGGGACTAGCGGGGGGGAAAGAGACCCAGCACTTC.

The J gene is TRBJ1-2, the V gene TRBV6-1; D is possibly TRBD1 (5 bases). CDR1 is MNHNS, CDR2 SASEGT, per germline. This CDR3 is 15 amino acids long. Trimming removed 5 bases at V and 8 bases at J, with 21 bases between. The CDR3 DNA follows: TGTGCCAGCAGTCAACGGGCCGGGGACTCTGGCGGCTACACCTTC. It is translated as CASSQRAGDSGGYTF.

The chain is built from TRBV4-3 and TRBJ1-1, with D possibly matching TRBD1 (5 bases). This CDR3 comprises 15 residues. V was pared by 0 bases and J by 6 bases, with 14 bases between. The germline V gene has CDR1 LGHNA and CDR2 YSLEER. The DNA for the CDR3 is TGCGCCAGCAGCCAAGACGACGTCCAGGGTGCTGAAGCTTTCTTT. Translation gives CASSQDDVQGAEAFF.

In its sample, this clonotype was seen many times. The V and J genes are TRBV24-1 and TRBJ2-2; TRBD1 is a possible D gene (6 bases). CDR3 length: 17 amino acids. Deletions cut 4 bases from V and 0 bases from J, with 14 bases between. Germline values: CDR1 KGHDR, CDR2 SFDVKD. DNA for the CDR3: TGTGCCACCAGTGACCGCTGGACAGTAGCGAACACCGGGGAGCTGTTTTTT. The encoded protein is CATSDRWTVANTGELFF.

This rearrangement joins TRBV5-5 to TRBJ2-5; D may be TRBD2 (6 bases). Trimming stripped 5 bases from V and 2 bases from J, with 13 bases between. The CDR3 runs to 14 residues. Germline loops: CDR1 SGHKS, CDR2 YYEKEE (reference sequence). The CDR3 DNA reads TGTGCCAGCAGACTGGGACTGGTTCAAGAGACCCAGTACTTC. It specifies CASRLGLVQETQYF. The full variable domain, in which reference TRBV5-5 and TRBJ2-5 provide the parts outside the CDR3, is DAGVTQSPTHLIKTRGQQVTLRCSPISGHKSVSWYQQVLGQGPQFIFQYYEKEERGRGNFPDRFSARQFPNYSSELNVNALLLGDSALYLCASRLGLVQETQYFGPGTRLLVL.

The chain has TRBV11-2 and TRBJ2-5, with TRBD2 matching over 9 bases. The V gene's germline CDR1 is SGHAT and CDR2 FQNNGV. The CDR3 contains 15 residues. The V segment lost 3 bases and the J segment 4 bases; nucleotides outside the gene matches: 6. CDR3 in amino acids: CASSFSGSLGETQYF. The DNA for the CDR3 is TGTGCCAGCAGCTTTAGCGGGAGTTTGGGAGAGACCCAGTACTTC.

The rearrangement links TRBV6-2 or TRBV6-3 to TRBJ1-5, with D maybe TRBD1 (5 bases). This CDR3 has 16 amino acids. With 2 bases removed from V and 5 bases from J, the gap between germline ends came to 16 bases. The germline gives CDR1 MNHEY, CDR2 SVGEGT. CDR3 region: CASSYGPGEGDQPQHF. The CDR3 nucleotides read TGTGCCAGCAGTTACGGGCCGGGGGAAGGGGATCAGCCCCAGCATTTT.

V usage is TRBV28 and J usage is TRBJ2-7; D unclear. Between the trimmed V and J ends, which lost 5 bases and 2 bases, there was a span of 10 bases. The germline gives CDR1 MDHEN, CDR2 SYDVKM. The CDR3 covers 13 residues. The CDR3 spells CASSRLGPYEQYF. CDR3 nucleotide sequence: TGTGCCAGCAGTCGCTTAGGCCCCTACGAGCAGTACTTC.

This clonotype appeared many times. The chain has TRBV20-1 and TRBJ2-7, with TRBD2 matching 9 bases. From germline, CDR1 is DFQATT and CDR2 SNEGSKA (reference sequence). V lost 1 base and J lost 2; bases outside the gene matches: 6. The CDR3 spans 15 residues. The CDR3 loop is CSARVLAGGTYEQYF. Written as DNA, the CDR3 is TGCAGTGCTAGAGTACTCGCGGGAGGGACCTACGAGCAGTACTTC.

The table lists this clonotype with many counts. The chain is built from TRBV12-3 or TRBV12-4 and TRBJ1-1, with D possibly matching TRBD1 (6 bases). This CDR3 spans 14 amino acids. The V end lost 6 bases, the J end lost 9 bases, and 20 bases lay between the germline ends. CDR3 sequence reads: CASSPILGAPKAFF. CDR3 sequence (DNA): TGTGCCAGCAGCCCTATTCTGGGGGCCCCTAAAGCTTTCTTT.

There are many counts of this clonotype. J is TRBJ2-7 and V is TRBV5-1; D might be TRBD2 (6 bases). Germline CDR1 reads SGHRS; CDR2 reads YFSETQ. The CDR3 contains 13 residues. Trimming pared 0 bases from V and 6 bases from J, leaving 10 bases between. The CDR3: CASSLEAGTEQYF. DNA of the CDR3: TGCGCCAGCAGCTTGGAAGCGGGTACCGAGCAGTACTTC.

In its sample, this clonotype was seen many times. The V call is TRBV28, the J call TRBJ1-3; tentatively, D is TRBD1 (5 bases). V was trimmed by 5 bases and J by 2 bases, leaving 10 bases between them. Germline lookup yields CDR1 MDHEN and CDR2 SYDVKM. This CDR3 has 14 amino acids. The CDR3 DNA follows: TGTGCCAGCAGTCGATCAGGGACTGGAAACACCATATATTTT. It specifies CASSRSGTGNTIYF.